The 22 T cell receptor beta chains below all came from one sample that was sequenced in a study of T cell changes during pregnancy in multiple sclerosis. Clones were sequenced by immunoSEQ multiplex PCR, and TCRdb holds only the in-frame ones, with some missing. The repertoire holds about 85,000 clones, with 80% to 95% as singletons. The material was peripheral blood, obtained in the first trimester of pregnancy. These receptors all stem from a female donor with multiple sclerosis, enrolled in a pregnancy study.

The chain is built from TRBV4-2 and TRBJ2-4; D might be TRBD1 (6 bases). The CDR3 totals 12 residues. Trimming cost V 2 bases and J 7 bases, with 6 bases left between them. In germline, CDR1 is LGHNA, CDR2 YNFKEQ. The CDR3 is CASSQTGNIQYF. The CDR3 bases are TGTGCCAGCAGCCAAACAGGGAACATTCAGTACTTC.

The genes are TRBV9 and TRBJ1-4; no firm D call. Germline-derived CDR1 and CDR2 are SGDLS and YYNGEE. Trimming cost V 0 bases and J 0 bases, with 9 bases left between them. This CDR3 spans 16 amino acids. CDR3 region: CASSVGDISTNEKLFF. For the CDR3, the DNA is TGTGCCAGCAGCGTAGGTGACATATCAACTAATGAAAAACTGTTTTTT. Complete variable domain (other parts from reference TRBV9 and TRBJ1-4): DSGVTQTPKHLITATGQRVTLRCSPRSGDLSVYWYQQSLDQGLQFLIQYYNGEERAKGNILERFSAQQFPDLHSELNLSSLELGDSALYFCASSVGDISTNEKLFFGSGTQLSVL.

The chain carries TRBV7-6 and TRBJ2-2, with D perhaps TRBD1 (5 bases). The CDR3 contains 13 residues. Trimming removed 4 bases from V and 7 bases from J, with 10 bases in between. Looked up from germline, CDR1 is SGHVS and CDR2 is FNYEAQ. CDR3: CASSSQGDGELFF. The CDR3 DNA reads TGTGCCAGCAGCTCGCAGGGTGACGGGGAGCTGTTTTTT.

The gene calls are TRBV4-1 and TRBJ1-4; D is possibly TRBD1 (5 bases). The CDR3 contains 15 residues. Trimming cost V 3 bases and J 3 bases, with 11 bases left between them. Germline V CDR1 and CDR2: MGHRA, YSYEKL. The CDR3 DNA reads TGCGCCAGCAGCCAGGGATCGGGGGCTAATGAAAAACTGTTTTTT. Translating gives CASSQGSGANEKLFF.

The rearrangement joins TRBV2 to TRBJ1-3, with D tentatively TRBD1 (5 bases). Germline assignment: CDR1 SNHLY and CDR2 FYNNEI. There are 14 residues in the CDR3. V dropped 3 bases and J dropped 0 bases, with 6 bases sitting between them. In DNA, the CDR3 is TGTGCCAGCAGTGACCAGGGCTCTGGAAACACCATATATTTT. It is translated as CASSDQGSGNTIYF.

The rearrangement joins TRBV4-2 to TRBJ2-7; a possible D gene is TRBD1 (5 bases). The CDR3 is 13 amino acids. The V and J ends lost 5 bases and 3 bases respectively, with 11 bases between them. Germline lookup yields CDR1 LGHNA and CDR2 YNFKEQ. The CDR3: CASSYRQDYEQYF. The CDR3 DNA reads as TGTGCCAGCAGCTACAGGCAGGACTACGAGCAGTACTTC.

The chain employs TRBV30 and TRBJ2-3; possible D gene TRBD1, 5 bases. CDR1 and CDR2 (germline): GTSNPN, SVGIG (reference sequence). This CDR3 has 13 residues. V lost 3 bases and J 4 bases, leaving 11 bases between the germline ends. Written as DNA, the CDR3 is TGTGCCTGGAGGCAGGGAATCGCAGATACGCAGTATTTT. Residues: CAWRQGIADTQYF.

The CDR3 sequence: CASSYPRRGAGETQYF. CDR3 in DNA: TGTGCCAGCAGCTACCCGCGGCGGGGGGCCGGGGAGACCCAGTACTTC. This chain links TRBV11-3 with TRBJ2-5, with TRBD2 matching 8 bases. In germline, CDR1 is SGHNT, CDR2 YENEEA. J gave up 5 bases and V 4 bases, and 12 bases lay outside the gene matches. This CDR3 has 16 amino acids.

This clone was recorded only once. This rearrangement joins TRBV7-9 to TRBJ2-7, with 10 bases fitting TRBD2. The V gene's germline CDR1 is SEHNR and CDR2 FQNEAQ (reference sequence). This CDR3 comprises 16 residues. The junction had 8 bases not matched to a gene; V was cut back by 5 bases and J by 1 base. The DNA of the CDR3 is TGTGCCAGCAGCCCACCGAGCGGGGGGGCGTCCTACGAGCAGTACTTC. Translating it yields CASSPPSGGASYEQYF.

This clone occurred a few times. The genes are TRBV21-1 and TRBJ1-5. TRBV21-1 is an annotated pseudogene. The CDR3 is made up of 15 amino acids. CDR3 protein: CASRAGQGGNQPQHF. For the CDR3, the DNA is TGTGCCAGCAGGGCGGGGCAGGGAGGCAATCAGCCCCAGCATTTT.

The chain couples TRBV6-1 to TRBJ2-7; 7 bases are a match to TRBD2. V gave up 5 bases and J gave up 3 bases; unmatched junction bases: 7. Germline V lookup: CDR1 MNHNS, CDR2 SASEGT. The CDR3 totals 14 residues. Written as DNA, the CDR3 is TGTGCCAGCAGTACCGGACTAGGGGACTACGAGCAGTACTTC. It translates to CASSTGLGDYEQYF.

This chain uses TRBV6-5 with TRBJ1-1, with 10 bases fitting TRBD1. Trimming at V came to 7 bases and at J to 1 base, leaving 3 bases not matched to a gene. The CDR3 contains 14 residues. The germline gives CDR1 MNHEY, CDR2 SVGAGI. This CDR3 reads CASTDRGRNTEAFF. For the CDR3, the DNA is TGTGCCAGCACCGACAGGGGGCGGAACACTGAAGCTTTCTTT.

V is TRBV9 and J is TRBJ2-4; D may be TRBD2 (5 bases). Germline-derived CDR1 and CDR2 are SGDLS and YYNGEE. CDR3 size: 17 residues. V was shortened by 0 bases and J by 4 bases, with 17 bases between the two germline ends. Here the CDR3 DNA reads TGTGCCAGCAGCGTAGGTAGGAGAAGAGGGTTAAAAAACATTCAGTACTTC. Its protein is CASSVGRRRGLKNIQYF.

The chain combines TRBV19 with TRBJ2-7; TRBD2 aligns across 7 bases. Germline V lookup: CDR1 LNHDA, CDR2 SQIVND (reference sequence). The CDR3 length is 17 residues. Trimming at V came to 4 bases and at J to 2 bases, leaving 14 bases not matched to a gene. Written as DNA, the CDR3 is TGTGCCAGTAGTAAAGCCGGGGGGTCCGGGGAAGCCTACGAGCAGTACTTC. Its protein product is CASSKAGGSGEAYEQYF.

V and J are TRBV28 and TRBJ1-5; D gene ambiguous. CDR3 length equals 11 residues. Germline values: CDR1 MDHEN, CDR2 SYDVKM. V lost 6 bases and J lost 9, with 9 bases in between. The CDR3 DNA is TGTGCCAGCAGCGCTCACACGCCCCAGCATTTT. Its protein is CASSAHTPQHF.

This chain joins TRBV27 and TRBJ2-6, with D possibly TRBD2 on 5 matching bases. The CDR3 is 15 amino acids. V gave up 2 bases and J gave up 2 bases, with 7 bases separating them. The germline V gene encodes CDR1 MNHEY and CDR2 SMNVEV (reference sequence). The CDR3 DNA is TGTGCCAGCAGTTTAAGACTAACTGGGGCCAACGTCCTGACTTTC. This gives the protein CASSLRLTGANVLTF.

The V gene is TRBV30, the J gene TRBJ1-6; D may be TRBD1 (6 bases). Germline-derived CDR1 and CDR2 are GTSNPN and SVGIG (reference sequence). Trimming stripped 3 bases from V and 7 bases from J, with 16 bases between. The CDR3 runs 15 residues. This chain's CDR3 is CAWSAGQPGNSPLHF. The CDR3 DNA reads TGTGCCTGGAGCGCAGGACAGCCGGGGAATTCACCCCTCCACTTT.

The chain couples TRBV9 to TRBJ2-2; the D is unclear. Germline loops: CDR1 SGDLS, CDR2 YYNGEE. The CDR3 sequence is 15 residues long. Deletions cut 2 bases from V and 1 base from J, with 9 bases between. CDR3 in amino acids: CASSVSPGNTGELFF. The CDR3 bases are TGTGCCAGCAGCGTTTCCCCAGGGAACACCGGGGAGCTGTTTTTT.

J is TRBJ1-5 and V is TRBV6-4; 9 bases fit TRBD1. The germline CDR1 and CDR2 sequences are MRHNA and SNTAGT. The CDR3 consists of 15 residues. Trimming took 7 bases from V and 4 from J; bases not matched to a gene: 8. In DNA form, the CDR3 reads TGTGCCAGCATCCCGGACAGGGGATGTAATCAGCCCCAGCATTTT. Translation: CASIPDRGCNQPQHF.

This chain links TRBV18 with TRBJ1-1; D possibly corresponds to TRBD1 (5 bases). Per the germline V gene, CDR1 is KGHSH and CDR2 is LQKENI. This CDR3 is 16 amino acids long. V was clipped by 5 bases and J by 1 base, with 17 bases between them. The CDR3 region has the DNA TGTGCCAGCTCATCTCAAGAAGGGGCCGGGAACACTGAAGCTTTCTTT. Translation: CASSSQEGAGNTEAFF.

J is TRBJ2-1 and V is TRBV27; D unclear. The CDR3 has 15 amino acids. Per germline, CDR1 MNHEY and CDR2 SMNVEV (reference sequence). Trimming removed 3 bases at V and 6 bases at J, with 15 bases between. CDR3 coding DNA: TGTGCCAGCAGTTTTGCCCCCCCGCGAGTCAATGAGCAGTTCTTC. Translating gives CASSFAPPRVNEQFF.

The rearrangement joins TRBV6-6 to TRBJ1-1, with D perhaps matching TRBD1 (5 bases). The ends were cut back, 6 bases at V and 3 bases at J, with 14 bases in the middle. The CDR3 consists of 14 residues. Germline values: CDR1 MNHNY, CDR2 SVGAGI (reference sequence). The CDR3 loop reads CASSDWGGDTEAFF. The CDR3 DNA is TGTGCCAGCAGCGACTGGGGAGGGGACACTGAAGCTTTCTTT.